This T cell receptor beta chain was sequenced for a study of blood T cell repertoires in COVID-19. Study-level background: Material from acute and convalescent COVID-19 was sourced from the United States, Italy and Spain.

Per the study methods: How many nucleated cells were present was estimated from reference gene primer amplification. The assay was immunoSEQ multiplex PCR, and TCRdb's table has in-frame clones only and misses some. D and trimming were read from the DNA, whereas the V and J calls and clone size are those reported in that table. This sample has over 95,000 clones; roughly 79% occur once, and the top ten carry more than 9%. The CDR3 is 14 residues long. J lost 5 bases, V lost 5 bases, and 6 bases had no gene match. Sequenced: peripheral blood. The rearrangement links TRBV6-7 to TRBJ1-5; 7 nucleotides agree with TRBD1. TRBV6-7 is classed as an ORF, of uncertain function. The clonotype comes from a human donor in a cohort sampled during active COVID-19. The CDR3 DNA sequence: TGTGCCAGCAGTGGGGACAGCTTAGATCAGCCCCAGCATTTT. Translated: CASSGDSLDQPQHF.